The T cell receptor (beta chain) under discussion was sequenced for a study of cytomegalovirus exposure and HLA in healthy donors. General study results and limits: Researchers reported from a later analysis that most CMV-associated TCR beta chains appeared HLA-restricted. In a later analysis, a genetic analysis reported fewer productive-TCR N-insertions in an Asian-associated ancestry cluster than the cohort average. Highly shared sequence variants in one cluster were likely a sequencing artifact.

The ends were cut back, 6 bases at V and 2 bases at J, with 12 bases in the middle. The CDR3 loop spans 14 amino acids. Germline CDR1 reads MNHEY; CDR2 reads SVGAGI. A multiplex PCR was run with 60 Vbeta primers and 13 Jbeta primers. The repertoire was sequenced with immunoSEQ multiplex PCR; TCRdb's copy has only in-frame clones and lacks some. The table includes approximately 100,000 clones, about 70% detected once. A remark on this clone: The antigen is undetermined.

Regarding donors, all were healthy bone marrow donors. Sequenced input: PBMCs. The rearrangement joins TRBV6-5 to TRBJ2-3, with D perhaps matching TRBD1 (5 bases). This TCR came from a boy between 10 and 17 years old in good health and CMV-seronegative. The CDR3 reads CASRPPGATDTQYF. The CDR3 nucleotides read TGTGCCAGCAGACCCCCTGGGGCCACAGATACGCAGTATTTT.